This T cell receptor beta chain was captured by sequencing in a study of blood T cell repertoires in COVID-19. Clones were read by immunoSEQ multiplex PCR, and TCRdb kept only the in-frame ones, dropping some. The table lists more than 200,000 clones, 85% to 90% of them singletons. From germline, CDR1 is SNHLY and CDR2 FYNNEI. The CDR3 has 12 residues. Losses at the gene ends were 4 bases for V and 3 bases for J; bases not matched to a gene: 0. The sequenced material came from PBMCs or T cells enriched from blood (not recorded which). The receptor was isolated from a man aged 40-50 years who had recovered from COVID-19. V is TRBV2 and J is TRBJ2-7; 7 nucleotides match TRBD2. The CDR3 region has the DNA TGTGCCAGCAGTGGGGGGGGCTACGAGCAGTACTTC. As protein: CASSGGGYEQYF.